These T cell receptor beta chains were read from a single sample in a study of patients and donors after allogeneic stem cell transplantation. TCRdb passed the RT-PCR reads through MiXCR, listing each CDR3 protein once. The top ten clones hold 2.5% to 3% of a sample with 70,000 to 100,000 distinct CDR3 sequences, about 5% of them seen once. Sequencing was done on a sample of blood, either unsorted or a sorted T cell fraction (not recorded which). All receptors derive from a human donor who was either an allogeneic HSCT recipient or a stem cell or donor lymphocyte infusion donor (not recorded which). It is not recorded whose cells these are; they may come from a transplant donor. The CDR3 runs from the conserved cysteine through the conserved F or W. The order of the fields is J gene, V gene, CDR3 protein.

>TRBJ1-1|TRBV12-3/TRBV12-4
CASSWGGGRNTEAFF
>TRBJ1-3|TRBV5-8
CASSSGLRGNTIYF
>TRBJ2-7|TRBV27
CASSLNPWSYEQYF
>TRBJ2-3|TRBV3-1
CASSQSRSRTDTQYF
>TRBJ1-1|TRBV30
CAWSTRGNTEAFF
>TRBJ2-1|TRBV29-1
CSVAAGAGNEQFF
>TRBJ2-7|TRBV3-1
CASSQGLPSLAYEQYF
>TRBJ2-7|TRBV6-1
CASSEQGPSEQYF
>TRBJ1-1|TRBV3-1
CASSQVVTMNTEAFF
>TRBJ1-2|TRBV7-2
CASSLVSGGNGYTF
>TRBJ2-5|TRBV3-1
CASSPMTTEAETQYF
>TRBJ2-7|TRBV20-1
CSARGPAGEQYF
>TRBJ1-1|TRBV25-1
CASSLGQGEAFF
>TRBJ2-7|TRBV29-1
CSVGDLSYEQYF
>TRBJ1-2|TRBV2
CASSLPGHNYGYTF
>TRBJ1-5|TRBV10-3
CAISEAGASNQPQHF
>TRBJ1-2|TRBV9
CASSVTQGAGGYTF
>TRBJ2-3|TRBV27
CASSDHGSGLGDTQYF
>TRBJ2-7|TRBV7-9
CASSLAGGLNDEQYF
>TRBJ2-5|TRBV11-1
CASSPGQLLRGLYQETQYF
>TRBJ1-2|TRBV7-2
CASSLAPRGPYYGYTF
>TRBJ1-5|TRBV19
CASSINRSNQPQHF
>TRBJ1-2|TRBV6-1
CASSVSNPTGQGRVGYTF
>TRBJ1-6|TRBV15
CATSSRDRGLNSPLHF
>TRBJ1-5|TRBV19
CASSEGFYQPQHF
>TRBJ2-1|TRBV6-1
CASSPTSGGNEQFF
>TRBJ1-2|TRBV29-1
CSVEGTGSYSGYTF
>TRBJ1-5|TRBV6-1
CASSATQGKGQPQHF
>TRBJ2-7|TRBV20-1
CSARDPLGTRVEWEQYF
>TRBJ1-1|TRBV7-8
CASSLAARDGRGAFF
>TRBJ2-2|TRBV7-8
CASSLEQGWTGELFF
>TRBJ2-7|TRBV19
CASSRGPKFYEQYF
>TRBJ2-2|TRBV14
CASSSPGIGRRNTGELFF
>TRBJ2-5|TRBV29-1
CSIRGGGSETQYF
>TRBJ2-7|TRBV3-1
CASSFRDGTYEQYF
>TRBJ2-7|TRBV27
CASSSTNLNYEQYF
>TRBJ2-1|TRBV5-1
CASRAPGLAGGDNEQFF
>TRBJ1-1|TRBV4-1
CASSQPTMNTEAFF
>TRBJ1-1|TRBV7-9
CASSPQGIGTEAFF
>TRBJ2-3|TRBV5-6
CASSFGVSAYSTDTQYF
>TRBJ2-1|TRBV3-1
CASSQVRGTSVGYEQFF
>TRBJ2-1|TRBV9
CASSPGTSGPVNEQFF
>TRBJ2-1|TRBV5-1
CASSLEGLAGVSEQFF
>TRBJ1-6|TRBV6-1
CASSPLGGRDSPLHF
>TRBJ1-2|TRBV5-1
CASSSRDIYTGYTF
>TRBJ2-1|TRBV12-3/TRBV12-4
CASSRPSGGAGEQFF
>TRBJ2-7|TRBV27
CASSVTGASSYEQYF
>TRBJ2-5|TRBV30
CAWEAGGYSTTQYF
>TRBJ1-1|TRBV12-3/TRBV12-4
CASSLDGMNTEAFF